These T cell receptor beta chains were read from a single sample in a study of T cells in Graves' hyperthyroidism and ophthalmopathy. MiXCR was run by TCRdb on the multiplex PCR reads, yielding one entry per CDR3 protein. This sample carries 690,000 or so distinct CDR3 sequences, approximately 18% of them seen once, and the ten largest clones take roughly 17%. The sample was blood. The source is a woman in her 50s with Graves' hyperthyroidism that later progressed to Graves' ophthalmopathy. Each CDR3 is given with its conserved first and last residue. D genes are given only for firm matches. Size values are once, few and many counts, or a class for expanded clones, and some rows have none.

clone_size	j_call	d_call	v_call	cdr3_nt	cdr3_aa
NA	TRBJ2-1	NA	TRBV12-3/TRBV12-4	TGTGCCAGCAGTTCTGGACCCTTCGATGAGCAGTTCTTC	CASSSGPFDEQFF
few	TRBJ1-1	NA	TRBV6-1	TGTGCCAGCAGTCATACAGGGAGAGGGGACACTGAAGCTTTCTTT	CASSHTGRGDTEAFF
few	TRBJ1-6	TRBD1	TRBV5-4	TGTGCCAGCAGCTCAAGGACAGGGTCCTCACCCCTCCACTTT	CASSSRTGSSPLHF
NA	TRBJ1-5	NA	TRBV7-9	TGTGCCAGCAGCTCCGGGGGCACCAATCAGCCCCAGCATTTT	CASSSGGTNQPQHF
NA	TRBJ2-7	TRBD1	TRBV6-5	TGTGCCAGCAGTTACCCGGACAGGGTCGAGCAGTACTTC	CASSYPDRVEQYF
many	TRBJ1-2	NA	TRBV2	TGTGCCAGTAGTGGGGCAAGTGTGTACTATGGCTACACCTTC	CASSGASVYYGYTF
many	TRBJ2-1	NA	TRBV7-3	TGTGCCAGCAGCTCTAATAAGGTAGCCCGCGTAGGGGGGAATGAGCAGTTCTTC	CASSSNKVARVGGNEQFF
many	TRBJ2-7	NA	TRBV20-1	TGCAGTGCTAGCCATATTTCAGGGTTCGAGCAGTACTTC	CSASHISGFEQYF
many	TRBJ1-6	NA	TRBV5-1	TGCGCCAGCAGCTTGGCTCAGGCAGAGACACCCCTCCACTTT	CASSLAQAETPLHF
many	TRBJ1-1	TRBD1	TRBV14	TGTGCCAGCAGCAAAGATACAGGGGTGAACACTGAAGCTTTCTTT	CASSKDTGVNTEAFF
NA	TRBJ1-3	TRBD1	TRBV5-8	TGTGCCAGCAGCTTGGTTCTCGGGACAGGGATAGGAAACACCATATATTTT	CASSLVLGTGIGNTIYF
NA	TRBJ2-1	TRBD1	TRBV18	TGTGTCAGCTCACCAGGACAGGGGACCTACAATGAGCAGTTCTTC	CVSSPGQGTYNEQFF
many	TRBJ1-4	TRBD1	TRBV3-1	TGTGCCAGCATGCCTACAGGGGTTGGGCGTGAAAAACTGTTTTTT	CASMPTGVGREKLFF
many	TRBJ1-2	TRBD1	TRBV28	TGTGCCAGCAGTTTACCGGGACAGGCTAGATATGGCTACACCTTC	CASSLPGQARYGYTF
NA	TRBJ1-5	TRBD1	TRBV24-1	TGTGCCACCAGTGATTCGGGGACAGGAAGTTTTAGCAATCAGCCCCAGCATTTT	CATSDSGTGSFSNQPQHF
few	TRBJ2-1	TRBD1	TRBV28	TGTGCCAGCAGTTTAGCCGGGCGGGGGACAGGGGTGGGTGAGCAGTTCTTC	CASSLAGRGTGVGEQFF
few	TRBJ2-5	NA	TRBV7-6	TGTGCCAGCAGCTTAGAGCCTTACCCCGCGGAGACCCAGTACTTC	CASSLEPYPAETQYF
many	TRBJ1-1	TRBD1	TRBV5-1	TGCGCCAGTGGGGACAGGGCGAACACTGAAGCTTTCTTT	CASGDRANTEAFF
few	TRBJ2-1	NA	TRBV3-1	TGTGCCAGCAGCCAAGATCTCGAGTACAATGAGCAGTTCTTC	CASSQDLEYNEQFF
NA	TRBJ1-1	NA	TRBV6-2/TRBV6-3	TGTGCCTGCAGTCCCACACACCCCGTTGTATTGAACACTGAAGCTTTCTTT	CACSPTHPVVLNTEAFF